Described below is a single T cell receptor beta chain sequence and its context. Time point in this sample: healthy volunteer bleed at 6 weeks. Unfractionated whole blood yielded total RNA. TCRdb recomputed calls from the RACE reads with MiXCR, one row per CDR3 protein. The sample carries more than 35,000 distinct CDR3 sequences, 3% to 4% recorded once. The entry originates in a study of human T cells and chemical hapten exposure. The clonotype comes from a human donor in good health. Some clones in this sample may be carry-over from other donors' samples. What was sequenced was whole blood.

The CDR3 nucleotides are TGTGCCAGCATCCGCGGGGGTACGGTGGGGGGCACAGATACGCAGTATTTT. Protein product: CASIRGGTVGGTDTQYF. The chain employs TRBV28 and TRBJ2-3, with 7 bases fitting TRBD2. The CDR3 contains 17 residues. Germline V gene data show CDR1 as MDHEN and CDR2 as SYDVKM. Unmatched junction bases numbered 14, after V lost 7 bases and J lost 1 base.